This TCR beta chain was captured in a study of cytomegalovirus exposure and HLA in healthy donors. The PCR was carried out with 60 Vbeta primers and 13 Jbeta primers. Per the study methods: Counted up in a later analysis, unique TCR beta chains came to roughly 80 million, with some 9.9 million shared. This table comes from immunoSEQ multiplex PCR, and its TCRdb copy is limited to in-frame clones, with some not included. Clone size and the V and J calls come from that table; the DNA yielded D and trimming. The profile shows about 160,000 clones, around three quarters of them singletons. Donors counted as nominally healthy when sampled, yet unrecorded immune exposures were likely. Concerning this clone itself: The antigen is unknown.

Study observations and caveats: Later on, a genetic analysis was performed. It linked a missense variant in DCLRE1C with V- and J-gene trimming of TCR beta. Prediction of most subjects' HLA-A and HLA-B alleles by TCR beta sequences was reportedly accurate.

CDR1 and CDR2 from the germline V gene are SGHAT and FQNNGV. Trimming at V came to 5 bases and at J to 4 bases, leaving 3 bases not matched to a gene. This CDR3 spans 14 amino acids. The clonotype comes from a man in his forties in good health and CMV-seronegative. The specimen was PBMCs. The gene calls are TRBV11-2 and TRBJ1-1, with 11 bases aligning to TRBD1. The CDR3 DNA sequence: TGTGCCAGCAGCCCTGGGACAGGGGGCACTGAAGCTTTCTTT. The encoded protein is CASSPGTGGTEAFF.